This T cell receptor beta chain stems from a study of T cell responses to AZD1222 COVID-19 vaccine. The CDR3 consists of 14 residues. V was clipped by 3 bases and J by 8 bases; unmatched bases: 2. Germline V gene data show CDR1 as LNHDA and CDR2 as SQIVND (reference sequence). Repertoires were generated with immunoSEQ multiplex PCR, while TCRdb's copy carries only in-frame clones and drops some. The sample includes 70,000 to 80,000 clones, 80% to 90% of them seen just once. This clone was picked up a small number of times. What it binds is unknown. Study-wide findings and caveats: None of the repertoires were sampled until the peak T cell response had passed. Compared with day 0, the breadth and depth of the Spike-specific TCR repertoire rose significantly after two doses of AZD1222.

This material consisted of peripheral blood, taken on day 0 of AZD1222 vaccination. This sequence originates from an adult in good health. The chain has TRBV19 and TRBJ2-6; 9 bases align to TRBD1. CDR3 in DNA: TGTGCCAGTAGTATGGACAGGGGCACCAACGTCCTGACTTTC. It specifies CASSMDRGTNVLTF.